Listed below are T cell receptor beta chains from one sample, sequenced in a study of shared clonotypes between healthy human individuals. Sequencing was performed with immunoSEQ multiplex PCR; in TCRdb, only in-frame clones are kept and a portion is missing. The data contain about 2.4 million clones, 80% to 95% of them singletons. The material sequenced was naive CD4+ T cells from PBMCs. The receptors derive from a man aged 18 to 29 in good health. Some clones in this sample may be carry-over from other donors' samples. CDR3s include the opening cysteine and the closing phenylalanine or tryptophan. Fields, in order: J gene, clone size, V gene, CDR3 protein. Only some rows state a clone size, as once, few, many or a class for expanded clones.

>TRBJ1-5|.|TRBV18
CASSPMGVDSNQPQHF
>TRBJ2-1|.|TRBV5-1
CASSPALAGVSEQFF
>TRBJ1-3|.|TRBV11-2
CASSSTRFYSGNTIYF
>TRBJ2-5|once|TRBV5-1
CASSLGDTRTMVAQYF
>TRBJ1-2|.|TRBV7-9
CASSLAGDRGRGYTF
>TRBJ1-1|few|TRBV6-5
CASSYWKDRAGAFF
>TRBJ1-3|.|TRBV5-8
CASSKGQPGNTIYF
>TRBJ2-7|once|TRBV7-8
CASSQDGSYEQYF
>TRBJ1-3|once|TRBV10-3
CAISAGQGFRHTIYF
>TRBJ2-7|.|TRBV27
CAPPRAHF
>TRBJ2-7|.|TRBV7-9
CASQSGVYEQYF
>TRBJ1-5|.|TRBV6-4
CASSDSIRGTGSSNQPQHF
>TRBJ1-4|.|TRBV15
CATSRDLGATNEKLFF
>TRBJ1-4|.|TRBV7-2
CASSAHGVGEKLFF
>TRBJ2-5|once|TRBV28
CASSLSFLAGLQETQYF
>TRBJ2-1|.|TRBV5-1
CASSPGTGGNEQFF
>TRBJ2-7|.|TRBV30
CAWRTDDYEQYF
>TRBJ2-3|.|TRBV19
CASSDPPSTDTQYF
>TRBJ1-2|once|TRBV5-6
CASSLRRSANYGYTF
>TRBJ2-7|.|TRBV4-1
CASSQDLGQGASYEQYF
>TRBJ2-5|.|TRBV5-1
CASSLSQQETQYF
>TRBJ1-1|.|TRBV29-1
CSASRIGGQGANTEAFF